The 20 T cell receptor beta chains in this list originate from one sample, sequenced in a study of neurological immune-mediated disorders (dated by TCRdb to between 2018 and 2020). The library was generated by 5' RACE. For sequencing, an Illumina HiSeq 2500 was employed. In-frame beta chains were kept once TCRdb had trimmed the public reads at Q25 with fastp and called clones with MiXCR. Rows are combined by CDR3 protein, so each entry shows the most common genes and DNA. The sample data list 75,000 to 90,000 distinct CDR3 sequences, and 10% to 13% of these were observed just once. Jointly, the top ten make up 1.8% of the sample. The specimen sequenced was PBMCs. All receptors derive from a man between 40 and 49 years old in good health.

This clonotype was counted at least ten times. The chain uses TRBV5-1 and TRBJ1-1; no reliable D call. CDR1 is SGHRS, CDR2 YFSETQ, per germline. CDR3 size: 19 residues. V was cut by 6 bases and J by 6 bases, with 33 bases left in between. The CDR3 protein is CASTLPMGGKGMGKSEAFF. In DNA, the CDR3 is TGCGCCAGCACCCTTCCAATGGGCGGAAAAGGTATGGGGAAATCTGAAGCTTTCTTT.

This clonotype was recorded at least ten times. V and J are TRBV5-1 and TRBJ2-4; D is unclear. This CDR3 region has 13 residues. Germline CDR1 SGHRS, CDR2 YFSETQ. Trimming removed 4 bases from V and 7 bases from J, with 12 bases in between. In nucleotides, the CDR3 is TGCGCCAGCAGCCCTGACACCGGGAACATTCAGTACTTC. This encodes CASSPDTGNIQYF. Full variable domain (remainder filled in from reference TRBV5-1 and TRBJ2-4): KAGVTQTPRYLIKTRGQQVTLSCSPISGHRSVSWYQQTPGQGLQFLFEYFSETQRNKGNFPGRFSGRQFSNSRSEMNVSTLELGDSALYLCASSPDTGNIQYFGAGTRLSVL.

The sample holds many counts of this clonotype. The rearrangement joins TRBV28 to TRBJ2-1, with TRBD2 matching over 9 bases. Per the germline V gene, CDR1 is MDHEN and CDR2 is SYDVKM. V lost 3 bases, J lost 2 bases, and 8 bases stayed unmatched. The CDR3 is made up of 17 amino acids. CDR3 DNA: TGTGCCAGCAGTTTTCGGCTAGCGGGATACACCTACAATGAGCAGTTCTTC. It codes for CASSFRLAGYTYNEQFF.

In this sample, this clonotype turned up many times. The rearrangement joins TRBV6-6 to TRBJ1-5; 10 positions agree with TRBD1. CDR1 and CDR2 (germline): MNHNY, SVGAGI (reference sequence). J gave up 6 bases and V 6 bases, and 2 bases lay outside the gene matches. This CDR3 comprises 13 residues. The CDR3 loop reads CASSRQGAQPQHF. The CDR3 bases are TGTGCCAGCAGCCGACAGGGGGCTCAGCCCCAGCATTTT.

In its sample, this clonotype was seen a few times. Mismatch with germline at one junction end may stem from a read error. This sequence joins TRBV10-1 and TRBJ2-5; D is possibly TRBD2 (6 bases). CDR1 and CDR2 (germline): WNHNN, SYGVQD (reference sequence). CDR3 length equals 14 residues. CDR3 nucleotides: TGCGCCAGCAGTGAGTCACTAGCCCAAGGGACCCAGTACTTC. It yields the protein CASSESLAQGTQYF.

This clonotype was seen at least ten times. The rearrangement links TRBV9 to TRBJ1-3; D gene uncertain. Trimming removed 0 bases from V and 2 bases from J, with 6 bases in between. Per the germline V gene, CDR1 is SGDLS and CDR2 is YYNGEE. The CDR3 contains 14 residues. The CDR3 here is CASSVASAGNTIYF. CDR3 nucleotide sequence: TGTGCCAGCAGCGTAGCCAGCGCTGGAAACACCATATATTTT.

This clonotype was seen repeatedly, ten times or more. J is TRBJ1-2 and V is TRBV20-1, with D possibly TRBD1 on 6 matching bases. The CDR3 has 13 residues. Germline V gene data show CDR1 as DFQATT and CDR2 as SNEGSKA (reference sequence). Deletions cut 2 bases from V and 4 bases from J, with 11 bases between. CDR3 coding DNA: TGCAGTGCTAGAACCCGGGACACCTATGGCTACACCTTC. Its protein product is CSARTRDTYGYTF.

This clonotype was counted many times. The chain couples TRBV2 to TRBJ2-7, with TRBD1 as a possible D gene (6 bases). The germline V gene encodes CDR1 SNHLY and CDR2 FYNNEI. This CDR3 spans 14 amino acids. V lost 5 bases and J 1 base, leaving 12 bases between the germline ends. The chain's CDR3 is CASSPHGQSYEQYF. The CDR3 nucleotides are TGTGCCAGCAGTCCCCACGGACAGTCCTACGAGCAGTACTTC.

This clonotype was detected ten times or more. The chain has TRBV28 and TRBJ2-1, with a tentative D call TRBD2 (6 bases). Germline V gives CDR1 MDHEN, CDR2 SYDVKM. The CDR3 runs to 16 residues. Trimming left V 6 bases short and J 0 bases short, with 15 bases between. The DNA of the CDR3 is TGTGCCAGCAGGACCGGTAGCGGCAGCTCCTACAATGAGCAGTTCTTC. It yields the protein CASRTGSGSSYNEQFF. Drawing the rest from reference TRBV28 and TRBJ2-1, the complete variable domain is DVKVTQSSRYLVKRTGEKVFLECVQDMDHENMFWYRQDPGLGLRLIYFSYDVKMKEKGDIPEGYSVSREKKERFSLILESASTNQTSMYLCASRTGSGSSYNEQFFGPGTRLTVL.

As concerns this clonotype: One end of the junction fails to match germline, which may point to a read error. V gene TRBV6-6 combines with J gene TRBJ2-5; D is uncertain. The CDR3 is made up of 13 amino acids. Per germline, CDR1 MNHNY and CDR2 SVGAGI (reference sequence). The CDR3 spells CASSSQVRAGPRF. In nucleotides, the CDR3 is TGTGCCAGCAGCTCACAAGTACGAGCCGGGCCCCGCTTC.

This clonotype was found many times. The J gene is TRBJ2-1, the V gene TRBV5-1; TRBD2 matches at 13 bases. V shed 0 bases and J 8 bases; nucleotides not matched to a gene: 5. CDR3 length: 16 residues. Per germline, CDR1 SGHRS and CDR2 YFSETQ. The CDR3 coding sequence is TGCGCCAGCAGCTTGGTACTAGCGGGGGGGCGCGATGAGCAGTTCTTC. This codes for CASSLVLAGGRDEQFF.

This clonotype came up many times. This sequence joins TRBV10-1 and TRBJ2-1, with TRBD1 as a possible D gene (6 bases). In germline, CDR1 is WNHNN, CDR2 SYGVQD (reference sequence). The CDR3 length is 14 residues. V was clipped by 2 bases and J by 4 bases, with 9 bases between them. CDR3 loop: CASSEVGTYNEQFF. In DNA, the CDR3 is TGCGCCAGCAGTGAGGTGGGGACATACAATGAGCAGTTCTTC.

This chain links TRBV29-1 with TRBJ1-1, with D perhaps matching TRBD1 (5 bases). Germline CDR1 is SQVTM and CDR2 is ANQGSEA. CDR3 size: 12 residues. Between the trimmed V and J ends, which lost 7 bases and 6 bases, there was a span of 15 bases. CDR3 coding DNA: TGCAGCGACGCCGGGGGGGGGGCTGAAGCTTTCTTT. Its protein product is CSDAGGGAEAFF. The variable domain in full, completed from reference TRBV29-1 and TRBJ1-1, reads SAVISQKPSRDICQRGTSLTIQCQVDSQVTMMFWYRQQPGQSLTLIATANQGSEATYESGFVIDKFPISRPNLTFSTLTVSNMSPEDSSIYLCSDAGGGAEAFFGQGTRLTVV.

This clonotype was counted ten times or more. J is TRBJ2-1 and V is TRBV12-3 or TRBV12-4, with D possibly called TRBD1 or TRBD2 (5 bases each). This CDR3 region has 12 residues. V was pared by 4 bases and J by 5 bases, with 6 bases between. The CDR3 DNA reads as TGTGCCAGCAGTTCGGGGCACAATGAGCAGTTCTTC. Translated, it gives CASSSGHNEQFF.

The chain carries TRBV5-1 and TRBJ1-1; possibly TRBD1 for D (6 bases). CDR3 size: 14 residues. V lost 4 bases and J lost 7, with 17 bases in between. CDR1 and CDR2 from the germline V gene are SGHRS and YFSETQ. This CDR3 reads CASSPRAGDFEAFF. The CDR3 nucleotides are TGCGCCAGCAGCCCGAGGGCAGGGGATTTTGAAGCTTTCTTT.

This chain uses TRBV18 with TRBJ2-5, with D hard to call. CDR1 is KGHSH and CDR2 is LQKENI in the germline V gene. Trimming removed 0 bases from V and 4 bases from J, with 3 bases in between. This CDR3 region has 12 residues. The CDR3 sequence: CASSPPTETQYF. Here the CDR3 DNA reads TGTGCCAGCTCACCACCGACAGAGACCCAGTACTTC.

This clonotype showed up many times. The CDR3 DNA is TGTGCCAGCAGTACAGGGGTCGGCACAGATACGCAGTATTTT. Translation gives CASSTGVGTDTQYF. The chain employs TRBV12-3 or TRBV12-4 and TRBJ2-3, with 7 bases aligning to TRBD1. This CDR3 region has 14 residues. J gave up 1 base and V 5 bases, and 3 bases lay outside the gene matches.

This clonotype was seen many times. The V gene is TRBV10-3, the J gene TRBJ2-1; weak D call: TRBD2 (5 bases). Trimming shortened V by 3 bases and J by 7 bases, and 10 bases separated the two germline ends. Germline values: CDR1 ENHRY, CDR2 SYGVKD. The CDR3 has 13 residues. The CDR3 sequence: CAISDSRGNEQFF. DNA for the CDR3: TGTGCCATCAGTGATTCCCGGGGAAATGAGCAGTTCTTC.

The chain uses TRBV28 and TRBJ2-1; 7 bases match TRBD1. Germline V lookup: CDR1 MDHEN, CDR2 SYDVKM. The CDR3 runs 14 residues. Trimming removed 7 bases from V and 12 bases from J; junction bases left unmatched: 15. CDR3 protein: CASKATGPTVGQFF. CDR3 DNA sequence: TGTGCCAGCAAAGCGACAGGGCCCACCGTTGGGCAGTTCTTC.

Ten or more counts support this clonotype. This chain connects TRBV27 to TRBJ2-5, with 11 bases that match TRBD2. The CDR3 is 15 amino acids. With V trimmed by 6 bases and J by 5 bases, 8 bases remained unmatched. Germline CDR1 reads MNHEY; CDR2 reads SMNVEV (reference sequence). The CDR3 spells CASSPLAGGPETQYF. The CDR3 DNA reads TGTGCCAGCAGCCCGTTAGCGGGAGGGCCGGAGACCCAGTACTTC.